The 26 T cell receptor beta chains listed next were all sequenced from one sample in a study of chemoradiotherapy in HPV16-positive cancers. This table comes from immunoSEQ multiplex PCR, and its TCRdb copy is limited to in-frame clones, with some not included. The repertoire consists of some 4,900 clones, with around 78% occurring once and the leading ten covering about 14%. Sequences were derived from tumor tissue, sampled from a patient who underwent chemoradiotherapy. These receptors came from a human donor with HPV-associated anogenital cancer.

The chain couples TRBV7-2 to TRBJ2-2, with 11 bases matching TRBD1. J was trimmed by 6 bases and V by 6 bases; bases with no gene match: 6. Per germline, CDR1 SGHTA and CDR2 FQGNSA. CDR3 size: 15 residues. The CDR3 protein is CASRRTGGKAGELFF. CDR3 sequence (DNA): TGTGCCAGCAGACGGACAGGGGGCAAAGCCGGGGAGCTGTTTTTT.

This clone was seen a few times. The junction does not match germline at one end; this may be a read error. The rearrangement joins TRBV7-7 to TRBJ1-5, with D unresolved. The CDR3 totals 15 residues. Germline V gene sequence: CDR1 SSHAT, CDR2 FNYEAQ (reference sequence). CDR3 in amino acids: CASSLTVDSNQPQHF. CDR3 bases: TGTGCTAGCAGCTTAACAGTTGATAGCAATCAGCCCCAGCATTTT.

The gene calls are TRBV5-1 and TRBJ2-5; no definite D call. Germline CDR1 and CDR2: SGHRS and YFSETQ. Trimming left V 4 bases short and J 0 bases short, with 4 bases between. This CDR3 comprises 12 residues. The CDR3 bases are TGCGCCAGCAGCGCGAACCAAGAGACCCAGTACTTC. This translates into CASSANQETQYF.

The rearrangement uses TRBV11-3 and TRBJ2-2; no clear D gene. V dropped 3 bases and J dropped 2 bases, with 16 bases sitting between them. Germline CDR1 is SGHNT and CDR2 is YENEEA. The CDR3 has 17 amino acids. The CDR3 DNA sequence: TGTGCCAGCAGCTTGGATTTTTCCTCCGCCAACACCGGGGAGCTGTTTTTT. Translated, it gives CASSLDFSSANTGELFF.

The V call is TRBV19, the J call TRBJ2-2; 11 bases are shared with TRBD2. The germline CDR1 and CDR2 sequences are LNHDA and SQIVND (reference sequence). CDR3 length equals 16 residues. V trimming: 5 bases; J trimming: 4 bases; junction bases outside the gene matches: 6. The CDR3 DNA follows: TGTGCCAGTAGTCCAGTAGCGGGGGGGCGCACCGGGGAGCTGTTTTTT. Its protein is CASSPVAGGRTGELFF.

The rearrangement joins TRBV9 to TRBJ2-3; maybe TRBD2 (7 bases). The CDR3 is 14 residues long. The V and J ends lost 0 bases and 4 bases respectively, with 9 bases between them. The germline V gene has CDR1 SGDLS and CDR2 YYNGEE. The CDR3: CASSVGGGADTQYF. The CDR3, as DNA: TGTGCCAGCAGCGTAGGAGGGGGGGCAGATACGCAGTATTTT.

V and J are TRBV10-3 and TRBJ2-4; D is unresolved. Trimming removed 2 bases at V and 5 bases at J, with 1 base between. CDR3 length: 11 amino acids. Looked up from germline, CDR1 is ENHRY and CDR2 is SYGVKD. The CDR3 spells CAISEENIQYF. CDR3 nucleotides: TGTGCCATCAGTGAGGAAAACATTCAGTACTTC.

The genes are TRBV5-6 and TRBJ2-6; tentative D call: TRBD2 (5 bases). The germline V gene encodes CDR1 SGHDT and CDR2 YYEEEE. V was trimmed by 0 bases and J by 3 bases, leaving 10 bases between them. The CDR3 runs to 16 residues. The CDR3 loop reads CASSLDWTYGANVLTF. CDR3 bases: TGTGCCAGCAGCTTGGACTGGACTTATGGGGCCAACGTCCTGACTTTC. Filled out from reference TRBV5-6 and TRBJ2-6, the complete variable domain reads DAGVTQSPTHLIKTRGQQVTLRCSPKSGHDTVSWYQQALGQGPQFIFQYYEEEERQRGNFPDRFSGHQFPNYSSELNVNALLLGDSALYLCASSLDWTYGANVLTFGAGSRLTVL.

The sample holds a few counts of this clone. DNA for the CDR3: TGCGCCAGCAGCCAAGGGGCGGGGGGCCTTCAAGAGACCCAGTACTTC. Translated: CASSQGAGGLQETQYF. The V gene is TRBV4-1, the J gene TRBJ2-5, with TRBD2 matching 8 bases. The ends lost 1 base at V and 2 bases at J; junction bases unmatched: 6. CDR1 is MGHRA, CDR2 YSYEKL, per germline. The CDR3 totals 16 residues.

The rearrangement uses TRBV11-1 and TRBJ2-7; D could derive from TRBD1 or TRBD2 (5 bases each). CDR3 length: 15 residues. V lost 1 base and J 4 bases, leaving 14 bases between the germline ends. Germline V CDR1 and CDR2: SGHAT, FQDESV (reference sequence). As DNA, the CDR3 is TGTGCCAGCAGCTTAGGAGAGGGGTCGGTTTACGAGCAGTACTTC. Translating gives CASSLGEGSVYEQYF.

The CDR3 nucleotides read TGTGCCAGCAGTTTTGGGACAGGGGGATGGAGGGAGACCCAGTACTTC. Translated: CASSFGTGGWRETQYF. The chain couples TRBV6-6 to TRBJ2-5; 11 positions match TRBD1. Germline V CDR1 and CDR2: MNHNY, SVGAGI (reference sequence). The CDR3 has 16 residues. The V and J ends lost 4 bases and 5 bases, in that order; junction bases with no gene match: 9.

The CDR3 protein is CASSPSRDNEQFF. The DNA of the CDR3 is TGCGCCAGCAGCCCCAGCCGGGACAATGAGCAGTTCTTC. The rearrangement joins TRBV5-1 to TRBJ2-1; D not resolved. V was pared by 4 bases and J by 5 bases, with 10 bases between. CDR3 length: 13 residues. Germline V gives CDR1 SGHRS, CDR2 YFSETQ.

This clone has more than one count but fewer than ten. The V gene is TRBV10-3, the J gene TRBJ1-5; D not resolved. The germline gives CDR1 ENHRY, CDR2 SYGVKD. The CDR3 totals 16 residues. Between the trimmed V and J ends, which lost 0 bases and 1 base, there was a span of 10 bases. The CDR3 region is CAISESTVGSNQPQHF. CDR3 coding DNA: TGTGCCATCAGTGAGTCGACGGTGGGAAGCAATCAGCCCCAGCATTTT.

This sequence joins TRBV7-8 and TRBJ2-3, with 7 bases that match TRBD2. The CDR3 contains 16 residues. V dropped 1 base and J dropped 7; count of bases not matched to a gene: 11. From germline, CDR1 is SGHVS and CDR2 FQNEAQ. As DNA, the CDR3 is TGTGCCAGCAGCTTAGGTGCGGGGGTATATGGGAATACGCAGTATTTT. Amino acid sequence: CASSLGAGVYGNTQYF. Drawing the rest from reference TRBV7-8 and TRBJ2-3, the complete variable domain is GAGVSQSPRYKVAKRGQDVALRCDPISGHVSLFWYQQALGQGPEFLTYFQNEAQLDKSGLPSDRFFAERPEGSVSTLKIQRTQQEDSAVYLCASSLGAGVYGNTQYFGPGTRLTVL.

The gene calls are TRBV13 and TRBJ2-7, with 10 bases lining up with TRBD2. The CDR3 consists of 13 residues. Trimming at V came to 5 bases and at J to 7 bases, leaving 5 bases not matched to a gene. CDR1 and CDR2 from the germline V gene are PRHDT and FYEKMQ (reference sequence). CDR3 nucleotides: TGTGCCAGCAGCCAAAGCGGGGGGGCAGAGCAGTACTTC. Encoded protein: CASSQSGGAEQYF.

This clone was seen a single time. This sequence joins TRBV11-2 and TRBJ2-1; 9 nucleotides line up with TRBD2. V dropped 0 bases and J dropped 9; count of bases not matched to a gene: 6. The CDR3 extends over 15 amino acids. Germline lookup yields CDR1 SGHAT and CDR2 FQNNGV. The CDR3 region is CASSLEAGGPVEQFF. DNA for the CDR3: TGTGCCAGCAGCTTAGAGGCGGGGGGGCCGGTTGAGCAGTTCTTC.

V usage is TRBV18 and J usage is TRBJ2-5; D call uncertain. V was pared by 2 bases and J by 4 bases, with 2 bases between. The CDR3 has 11 residues. Germline assignment: CDR1 KGHSH and CDR2 LQKENI. CDR3 loop: CASSPGETQYF. CDR3 in DNA: TGTGCCAGCTCACCAGGAGAGACCCAGTACTTC.

This rearrangement joins TRBV13 to TRBJ2-5; 8 nucleotides align to TRBD2. After removal of 5 bases from V and 5 bases from J, the junction contained 10 bases not matched to a gene. The germline V gene encodes CDR1 PRHDT and CDR2 FYEKMQ (reference sequence). This CDR3 spans 15 amino acids. The CDR3 protein is CASSIAGGRGETQYF. The CDR3 DNA reads as TGTGCCAGCAGCATCGCGGGGGGCCGGGGGGAGACCCAGTACTTC.

This clone was seen only once. The rearrangement joins TRBV6-6 to TRBJ1-5; D possibly corresponds to TRBD1 (6 bases). This CDR3 spans 16 amino acids. From germline, CDR1 is MNHNY and CDR2 SVGAGI (reference sequence). The V end lost 6 bases, the J end lost 2 bases, and 17 bases lay between the germline ends. CDR3 loop: CASSLPQGWGNQPQHF. CDR3 DNA: TGTGCCAGCAGCTTACCACAGGGATGGGGCAATCAGCCCCAGCATTTT.

In DNA, the CDR3 is TGCGCCAGCAGCTCACTACAGGATTCCGTTGATGGCTACACCTTC. Its protein product is CASSSLQDSVDGYTF. The chain has TRBV5-1 and TRBJ1-2; D is possibly TRBD1 (5 bases). In germline, CDR1 is SGHRS, CDR2 YFSETQ. V lost 3 bases and J lost 6, with 18 bases in between. The CDR3 length is 15 residues.

V and J are TRBV10-1 and TRBJ1-2; D unclear. The CDR3 loop spans 15 amino acids. CDR1 and CDR2 (germline): WNHNN, SYGVQD (reference sequence). Trimming removed 3 bases from V and 7 bases from J, with 18 bases in between. CDR3: CASSDVLGAAIGYTF. Written as DNA, the CDR3 is TGCGCCAGCAGTGACGTCCTCGGAGCAGCAATTGGCTACACCTTC.

The rearrangement joins TRBV5-5 to TRBJ2-3; the D is unclear. V was clipped by 2 bases and J by 0 bases, with 10 bases between them. The CDR3 loop spans 15 amino acids. Per the germline V gene, CDR1 is SGHKS and CDR2 is YYEKEE (reference sequence). The CDR3 loop is CASSFLSASTDTQYF. CDR3 nucleotide sequence: TGTGCCAGCAGCTTTCTGTCAGCTAGCACAGATACGCAGTATTTT.

In DNA form, the CDR3 reads TGTGCCAGCAGCTCTACGAGGGGAATCACAGATACGCAGTATTTT. Its protein is CASSSTRGITDTQYF. The chain employs TRBV7-2 and TRBJ2-3; perhaps D is TRBD1 or TRBD2 (5 bases each). The CDR3 length is 15 residues. V was shortened by 4 bases and J by 2 bases, with 13 bases between the two germline ends. Germline CDR1 and CDR2: SGHTA and FQGNSA. The full variable domain, rest sourced from reference TRBV7-2 and TRBJ2-3, is GAGVSQSPSNKVTEKGKDVELRCDPISGHTALYWYRQSLGQGLEFLIYFQGNSAPDKSGLPSDRFSAERTGGSVSTLTIQRTQQEDSAVYLCASSSTRGITDTQYFGPGTRLTVL.

J is TRBJ1-1 and V is TRBV19, with D hard to call. This CDR3 region has 13 residues. Trimming removed 3 bases at V and 6 bases at J, with 11 bases between. Germline V CDR1 and CDR2: LNHDA, SQIVND (reference sequence). The CDR3 DNA follows: TGTGCCAGTAGTATGAACAGCTTCGCTGAAGCTTTCTTT. Translation gives CASSMNSFAEAFF.

The chain couples TRBV5-5 to TRBJ1-2; no clear D gene. The V gene lost 0 bases and the J gene lost 8 bases, with 20 bases spanning the gap. Germline CDR1 SGHKS, CDR2 YYEKEE (reference sequence). There are 16 residues in the CDR3. DNA for the CDR3: TGTGCCAGCAGCTTGGGTGTGTACCATGGGGTACCCGGCTACACCTTC. It yields the protein CASSLGVYHGVPGYTF.

CDR3 nucleotide sequence: TGTGCCAGCAGCTGGACTACGACGGGCGGGGAGCAGTACTTC. This sequence encodes CASSWTTTGGEQYF. The chain has TRBV5-8 and TRBJ2-7; the D gene is possibly TRBD2 (6 bases). Germline V gene data show CDR1 as SGHTS and CDR2 as YDEGEE. V dropped 3 bases and J dropped 7 bases, with 17 bases sitting between them. The length of the CDR3 is 14 residues.